The clone carrying this TCR beta chain was found a few times. Its antigen is not known. Using its own MiXCR run on the 5' RACE reads, TCRdb lists one record per CDR3 protein. The repertoire holds tens of thousands of distinct CDR3 sequences, with about a sixth as singletons. Purified naive CD4+ T cells were depleted of CD25+ Tregs. Between the trimmed V and J ends, which lost 0 bases and 4 bases, there was a span of 5 bases. Germline V CDR1 and CDR2: LGHDT, YNNKEL (reference sequence). The CDR3 extends over 13 amino acids. General study points: The larger-cohort validation was restricted to a single TCR beta V-J rearrangement rather than whole repertoires.

This clonotype originated in a female donor with breast cancer. The rearrangement uses TRBV3-1 and TRBJ2-3; D call uncertain. Sequencing was done on a sample of naive CD4+ T cells sorted from blood. Noted subset: naive CD4+ T cells, CD4+CD45RA+CD25-. The DNA of the CDR3 is TGTGCCAGCAGCCAAGATGACGCAGATACGCAGTATTTT. Translated: CASSQDDADTQYF.